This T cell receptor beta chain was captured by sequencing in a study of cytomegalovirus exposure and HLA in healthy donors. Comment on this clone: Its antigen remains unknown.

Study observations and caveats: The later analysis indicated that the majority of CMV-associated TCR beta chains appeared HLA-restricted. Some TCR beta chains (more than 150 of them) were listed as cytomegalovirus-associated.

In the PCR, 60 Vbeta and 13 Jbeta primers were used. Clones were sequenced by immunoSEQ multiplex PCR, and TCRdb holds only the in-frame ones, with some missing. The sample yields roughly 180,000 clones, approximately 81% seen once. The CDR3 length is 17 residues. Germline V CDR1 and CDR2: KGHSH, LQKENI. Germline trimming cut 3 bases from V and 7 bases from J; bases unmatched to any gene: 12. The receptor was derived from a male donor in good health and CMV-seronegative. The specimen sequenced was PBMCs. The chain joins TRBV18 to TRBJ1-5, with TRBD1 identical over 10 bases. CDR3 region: CASSPQGQGPAWQPQHF. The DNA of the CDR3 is TGTGCCAGCTCACCCCAGGGACAGGGGCCCGCATGGCAGCCCCAGCATTTT.